This T cell receptor beta chain was sequenced in a study of T-cell reconstitution after alpha-beta-depleted transplantation in children (dated by TCRdb to about 2016). About the investigation overall: T-cell immune reconstitution after TCRalphabeta/CD19-depleted allogeneic hematopoietic cell transplantation in children was quantitatively tracked in the study by means of TCR repertoire profiling. Beyond this particular receptor, the publication reports: The apparently early recovery of alphabetaT-cell counts about two months after transplant reportedly depended on only several hundred rapidly expanded clones that came from non-depleted graft cells. Hyperexpanded clone frequencies declined over subsequent months; after one year, T-cell counts and TCRbeta diversity were mostly attributed to newly produced T cells. In some patients, the high TCRbeta diversity seen at day 60 was put down to recipient T cells and intrathymic progenitors that had survived conditioning.

The library was made by PCR. Sequencing relied on an Illumina HiSeq 2500. Molecular barcoding was employed in the preparation of TCR libraries, with unique molecular identifiers being used to normalize TCRbeta repertoire quantification. TCRdb reprocessing: public reads trimmed at Q25 with fastp, clones called with MiXCR, in-frame beta chains kept. All rows with the same CDR3 protein become a single entry with the most common DNA and genes. The sample profile shows about 15,000 distinct CDR3 sequences; 7.7% of them were found once. Roughly a third of the sample is in the top ten clones. What this sample's time point label stands for: day 60 (about 2 months) after transplantation. Per the publication, the treatment or condition label means: allogeneic hematopoietic cell transplantation with graft depleted of TCRalphabeta T cells and CD19 B cells. The transplant recipients were children given TCRalphabeta/CD19-depleted allogeneic hematopoietic cell grafts.

This clonotype was seen repeatedly, ten times or more. What this receptor recognizes is not known. One base away there is no much larger clone; base qualities are not given. The sequences come from PBMCs, mostly from graft donor cells, collected 60 days after TCRalphabeta/CD19-depleted stem cell transplant. This clonotype was sampled from a boy under two years old who had a stem cell transplant for Wiskott-Aldrich syndrome, so the T cells may come from the graft donor.

The DNA sequence reads TGTGCCATCACTCGAGACCCCAACTACGAGCAGTACTTC. It translates to CAITRDPNYEQYF. This chain joins TRBV10-3 to TRBJ2-7; the D gene is not confidently resolved. V sheds 7 bases and J sheds 3 bases, leaving 13 bases between their ends. CDR1 and CDR2 are read off the germline V gene as ENHRY and SYGVKD. The CDR3 has 13 amino acids, counting the end cysteine and phenylalanine. Only CDR3 DNA is held: 39 bases, read in frame from base 1.